A selection of T cell receptor beta chains follows, all from one sample in a study of CD8+CD57+ T cells in acquired aplastic anemia. TCRdb independently ran MiXCR on the reads; one entry per CDR3 protein. The sample has about 120,000 distinct CDR3 sequences, approximately 50% seen once; the top ten hold roughly 30%. Sequenced input: sorted CD4+, CD8+, or CD8+CD57+ T cells (not recorded which) from PBMCs. Receptor source: a human donor with aplastic anemia. Both conserved end residues are part of each CDR3. The D gene is left open where the match is weak. Expanded clones get a size class; other rows say once, few or many, or leave the size out.

J gene	D gene	V gene	clone size	CDR3 DNA	CDR3 protein
TRBJ2-3	NA	TRBV2	few	TGTGCCAGCAGTGTTTTTGGCGGGGCCCAGTTAGATACGCAGTATTTT	CASSVFGGAQLDTQYF
TRBJ1-6	NA	TRBV19	NA	TGTGCCAGTACCCCAATGGGACAAAGGAATTCACCCCTCCACTTT	CASTPMGQRNSPLHF
TRBJ2-7	NA	TRBV20-1	NA	TGCAGTGCTAGAGTCCGGGATCCTTATAGCCCCTACGAGCAGTACTTC	CSARVRDPYSPYEQYF
TRBJ1-6	TRBD1	TRBV7-2	NA	TGTGCCAGCAGCCCGGGACAGGGTGTTTCACCCCTCCACTTT	CASSPGQGVSPLHF
TRBJ1-5	NA	TRBV27	NA	TGTGCCAGCAGTTTAGGGGGACACAATAGCAATCAGCCCCAGCATTTT	CASSLGGHNSNQPQHF
TRBJ1-1	TRBD1	TRBV5-6	NA	TGTGCCAGCAGCTTGGATGACAGGGACTACGAAGCTTTCTTT	CASSLDDRDYEAFF
TRBJ2-7	TRBD1	TRBV19	many	TGTGCCAGTAGTATGGACAGGGAGGTCGACGAGCAGTACTTC	CASSMDREVDEQYF
TRBJ2-7	TRBD2	TRBV5-1	NA	TGCGCCAGCAGCCCCCAAGGCGGGGGCTCCTACGAGCAGTACTTC	CASSPQGGGSYEQYF
TRBJ2-1	NA	TRBV5-1	many	TGCGCCAGCAGCTTAGGTTTCCGGGTTTACAATGAGCAGTTCTTC	CASSLGFRVYNEQFF
TRBJ2-6	TRBD2	TRBV19	NA	TGTGCCAGTAGTTTGAGCGGGGCCAACTCTGGGGCCAACGTCCTGACTTTC	CASSLSGANSGANVLTF
TRBJ2-3	NA	TRBV15	NA	TGTGCCACCAGCAGAAAGGGTGTAGGTTTTGGCACAGATACGCAGTATTTT	CATSRKGVGFGTDTQYF
TRBJ2-2	TRBD1	TRBV29-1	many	TGCAGCGTTGAAATGACAGGGGCGAACACCGGGGAGCTGTTTTTT	CSVEMTGANTGELFF
TRBJ1-1	NA	TRBV20-1	NA	TGCAGTGCTCCCTTGGAGGGGGGGCACACTGAAGCTTTCTTT	CSAPLEGGHTEAFF
TRBJ1-6	NA	TRBV27	many	TGTGCCAGCACGCGGGGGCCCTATAATTCACCCCTCCACTTT	CASTRGPYNSPLHF
TRBJ2-7	TRBD1	TRBV9	many	TGTGCCAGCAGCGTAGAGGGAGGGACAGGGCCCTCCTACGAGCAGTACTTC	CASSVEGGTGPSYEQYF
TRBJ2-2	TRBD2	TRBV5-1	NA	TGCGCCAGCAGCTTCTCGGGGGGGCACACCGGGGAGCTGTTTTTT	CASSFSGGHTGELFF
TRBJ2-7	TRBD1	TRBV20-1	NA	TGCAGTGCTCACAGGGGCTTAGCCTCCAGCGAGCAGTACTTC	CSAHRGLASSEQYF
TRBJ2-7	NA	TRBV24-1	NA	TGTGCCACGAGTGCCTCAGAGCAGTACTTC	CATSASEQYF
TRBJ2-1	TRBD2	TRBV24-1	NA	TGTGCCACCGGAAGGCCTAGCGGGAACTACAATGAGCAGTTCTTC	CATGRPSGNYNEQFF
TRBJ2-7	NA	TRBV11-2	NA	TGTGCCAGCAGCTTAGATCGTGCGGTTATGGGCCCTCTGAAGTACGAGCAGTACTTC	CASSLDRAVMGPLKYEQYF
TRBJ1-1	NA	TRBV7-9	NA	TGTGCCAGCAGCTTAGGCAGGGCAAACACTGAAGCTTTCTTT	CASSLGRANTEAFF
TRBJ2-7	TRBD1	TRBV2	NA	TGTGCCAGCAGTGGGACAGGGGCTGACTCCTGCGAGCAGTACTTC	CASSGTGADSCEQYF
TRBJ2-7	NA	TRBV19	NA	TGTGCCAGCTCACCACCCGACTCCTACGAGCAGTACTTC	CASSPPDSYEQYF
TRBJ2-1	TRBD2	TRBV2	NA	TGTGCCAGCAGTCCCCGACTAGCGGGGGGTTACAATGAGCAGTTCTTC	CASSPRLAGGYNEQFF
TRBJ1-5	NA	TRBV7-2	NA	TGTGCCAGCAGCACTGGGCAGGGGAGCAATCAGCCCCAGCATTTT	CASSTGQGSNQPQHF
TRBJ1-2	TRBD1	TRBV19	NA	TGTGCCAGTACCGACAGGGTCTATGGCTACACCTTC	CASTDRVYGYTF
TRBJ1-5	NA	TRBV7-9	NA	TGTGCCAGCAGCCTAGGGTTTGATCAGCCCCAGCATTTT	CASSLGFDQPQHF
TRBJ1-6	NA	TRBV20-1	NA	TGCAGTGCTAGAGATTTAATTAGACAAGCAGGAAATAATTCACCCCTCCACTTT	CSARDLIRQAGNNSPLHF
TRBJ2-3	TRBD2	TRBV10-3	NA	TGTGCCACCAGTGAACCTCCGGGACTAGCGGATACGCAGTATTTT	CATSEPPGLADTQYF
TRBJ2-5	NA	TRBV20-1	NA	TGCAGTGTCTCCCAGGAGCAAGAGACCCAGTACTTC	CSVSQEQETQYF
TRBJ2-3	TRBD2	TRBV27	NA	TGTGCCAGCAGTTTAGGTAGCGGGGGGCCTCAGGGGCAGTATTTT	CASSLGSGGPQGQYF
TRBJ2-1	NA	TRBV19	NA	TGTGCCAGTAGTATAGCTAATGAGCAGTTCTTC	CASSIANEQFF
TRBJ2-5	NA	TRBV20-1	NA	TGCAGTGCTAGCCCCAGGGTGAGGGAGACCCAGTACTTC	CSASPRVRETQYF
TRBJ1-1	NA	TRBV7-3	NA	TGTGCCAGCAGCCTTACAAAGAACACTGAAGCTTTCTTT	CASSLTKNTEAFF
TRBJ2-1	TRBD2	TRBV19	NA	TGTGCCAGTAGTATCGGTCTAGCGGTGGTCTACAATGAGCAGTTCTTC	CASSIGLAVVYNEQFF
TRBJ1-6	NA	TRBV2	NA	TGTGCCATCCCCGGGCAGGGCGCTTCACCCCTCCACTTT	CAIPGQGASPLHF